This T cell receptor (beta chain) emerged from a study of cytomegalovirus exposure and HLA in healthy donors. General study findings and limits: Relative to the approximately 670-donor mean, N-insertions were reportedly fewer in an Asian-associated ancestry cluster in a later analysis. The majority of CMV-associated TCR beta chains were reported as apparently HLA-restricted in a later analysis. The presence/absence work took it that sequencing depth was about the same across donors.

The germline CDR1 and CDR2 sequences are SGHTA and FQGTGA. CDR3 length: 13 amino acids. V lost 2 bases to trimming and J lost 7 bases, with 9 bases between them. Points on this clone: Its specificity is not known.

Primers included in the PCR were 60 Vbeta and 13 Jbeta primers. Produced via immunoSEQ multiplex PCR; TCRdb's table is partial and in-frame only. Altogether fewer than 180,000 clones are present, approximately 79% being singletons, with the ten largest covering under 8%. The TCR comes from a man aged 50 to 60 in good health and CMV-seropositive. The chain links TRBV7-3 to TRBJ2-1, with D perhaps TRBD1 (6 bases). Sequencing was performed on PBMCs. Here the CDR3 reads CASSLHRANEQFF. In DNA, the CDR3 is TGTGCCAGCAGCTTACACAGGGCTAATGAGCAGTTCTTC.